This TCR beta chain is from a study of Ad26.COV2.S vaccination and SARS-CoV-2 variants. V was clipped by 0 bases and J by 2 bases; unmatched bases: 0. Germline loops: CDR1 SGHTS, CDR2 YDEGEE. CDR3 size: 14 residues. The method was immunoSEQ multiplex PCR; TCRdb's version includes in-frame clones alone and lacks a portion of them. The table shows about 450,000 clones, with 75% to 90% occurring only once. Indicated treatment: some 20 received Ad26.COV2.S at low or high dose, single or two shots; several received placebo; per-sample allocation not given. Each sample was drawn 63 days after the first injection (of vaccine or placebo). The donor was a Boston adult aged 18-55 years. A few counts support this clone.

This specimen consisted of peripheral blood, obtained in a trial of Ad26.COV2.S vaccine versus placebo. This receptor was taken from a person aged 18-60 years who received the Ad26.COV2.S COVID-19 vaccine or a placebo. This chain connects TRBV5-8 to TRBJ1-2; 8 bases align to TRBD1. The CDR3 reads CASSLGDRNYGYTF. Here the CDR3 DNA reads TGTGCCAGCAGCTTGGGGGACAGGAACTATGGCTACACCTTC. Using reference TRBV5-8 and TRBJ1-2 for the parts outside the CDR3, the full variable domain is EAGVTQSPTHLIKTRGQQATLRCSPISGHTSVYWYQQALGLGLQFLLWYDEGEERNRGNFPPRFSGRQFPNYSSELNVNALELEDSALYLCASSLGDRNYGYTFGSGTRLTVV.